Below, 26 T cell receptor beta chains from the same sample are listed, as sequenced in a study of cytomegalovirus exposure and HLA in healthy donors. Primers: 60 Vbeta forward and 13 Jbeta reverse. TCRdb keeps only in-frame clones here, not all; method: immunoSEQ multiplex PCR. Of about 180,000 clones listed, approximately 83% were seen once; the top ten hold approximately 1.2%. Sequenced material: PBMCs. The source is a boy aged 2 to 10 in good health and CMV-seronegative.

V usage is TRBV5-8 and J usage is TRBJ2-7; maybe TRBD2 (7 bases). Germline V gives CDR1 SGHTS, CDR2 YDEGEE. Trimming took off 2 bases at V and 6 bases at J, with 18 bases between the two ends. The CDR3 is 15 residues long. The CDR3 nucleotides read TGTGCCAGCAGCTTACTTGAGGGGGGGGCTATCGAGCAGTACGTC. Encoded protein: CASSLLEGGAIEQYV.

The CDR3 DNA reads as TGTGCCAGTAGTATAGTAGTGAACACTGAAGCTTTCTTT. Residues: CASSIVVNTEAFF. The rearrangement uses TRBV19 and TRBJ1-1; D is uncertain. V shed 1 base and J shed 0 bases, with 3 bases lying between them. The CDR3 contains 13 residues. The germline V gene has CDR1 LNHDA and CDR2 SQIVND (reference sequence).

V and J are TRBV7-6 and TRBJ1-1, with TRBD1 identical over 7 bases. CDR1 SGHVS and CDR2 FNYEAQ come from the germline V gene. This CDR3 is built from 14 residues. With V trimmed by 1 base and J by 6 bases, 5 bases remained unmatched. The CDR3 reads CASSLDRGSAEAFF. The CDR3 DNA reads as TGTGCCAGCAGCTTAGACAGGGGTTCGGCTGAAGCTTTCTTT.

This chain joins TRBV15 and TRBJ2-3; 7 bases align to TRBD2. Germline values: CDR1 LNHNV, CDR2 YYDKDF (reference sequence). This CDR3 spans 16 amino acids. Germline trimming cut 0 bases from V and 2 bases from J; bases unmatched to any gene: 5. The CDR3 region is CATSRDTSGVTDTQYF. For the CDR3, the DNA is TGTGCCACCAGCAGAGATACCAGCGGGGTCACAGATACGCAGTATTTT. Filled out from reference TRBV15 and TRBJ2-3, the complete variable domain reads DAMVIQNPRYQVTQFGKPVTLSCSQTLNHNVMYWYQQKSSQAPKLLFHYYDKDFNNEADTPDNFQSRRPNTSFCFLDIRSPGLGDTAMYLCATSRDTSGVTDTQYFGPGTRLTVL.

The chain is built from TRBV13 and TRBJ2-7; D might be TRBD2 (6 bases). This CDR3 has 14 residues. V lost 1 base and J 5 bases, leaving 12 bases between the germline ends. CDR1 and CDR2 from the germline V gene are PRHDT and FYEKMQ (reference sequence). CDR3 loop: CASSLDVPGDEQYF. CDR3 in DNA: TGTGCCAGCAGCTTAGACGTTCCGGGAGACGAGCAGTACTTC.

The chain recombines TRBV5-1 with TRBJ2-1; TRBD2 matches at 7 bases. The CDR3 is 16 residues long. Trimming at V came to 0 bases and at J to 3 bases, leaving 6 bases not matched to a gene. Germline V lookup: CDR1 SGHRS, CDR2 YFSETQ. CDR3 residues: CASSLVARESYNEQFF. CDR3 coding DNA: TGCGCCAGCAGCTTGGTGGCGCGGGAGAGCTACAATGAGCAGTTCTTC. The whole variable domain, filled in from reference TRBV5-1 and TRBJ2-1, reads KAGVTQTPRYLIKTRGQQVTLSCSPISGHRSVSWYQQTPGQGLQFLFEYFSETQRNKGNFPGRFSGRQFSNSRSEMNVSTLELGDSALYLCASSLVARESYNEQFFGPGTRLTVL.

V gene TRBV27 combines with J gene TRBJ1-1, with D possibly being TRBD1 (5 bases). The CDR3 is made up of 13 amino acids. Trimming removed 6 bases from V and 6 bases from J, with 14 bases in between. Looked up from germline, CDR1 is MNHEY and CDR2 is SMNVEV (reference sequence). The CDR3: CASRPTPGSEAFF. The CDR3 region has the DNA TGTGCCAGCAGGCCAACCCCAGGGTCTGAAGCTTTCTTT.

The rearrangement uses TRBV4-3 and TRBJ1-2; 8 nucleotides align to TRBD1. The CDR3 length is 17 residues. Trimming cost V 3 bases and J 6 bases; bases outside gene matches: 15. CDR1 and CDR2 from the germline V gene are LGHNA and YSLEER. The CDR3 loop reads CASSQRGGSGGIDGYTF. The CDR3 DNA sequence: TGCGCCAGCAGCCAGAGGGGGGGTTCAGGGGGCATAGATGGCTACACCTTC.

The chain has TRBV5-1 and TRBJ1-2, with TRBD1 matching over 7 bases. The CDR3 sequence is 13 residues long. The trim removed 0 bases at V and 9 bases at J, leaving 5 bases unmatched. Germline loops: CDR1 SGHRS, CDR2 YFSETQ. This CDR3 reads CASSLEDRRRYTF. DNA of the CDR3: TGCGCCAGCAGCTTGGAGGACAGGAGACGCTACACCTTC.

In DNA, the CDR3 is TGTGCCAGCAGCTTAGATAGGTCAGGGGTAAATGAAAAACTGTTTTTT. Amino acids: CASSLDRSGVNEKLFF. The chain recombines TRBV11-2 with TRBJ1-4, with D maybe TRBD1 (6 bases). Germline CDR1 and CDR2: SGHAT and FQNNGV. The CDR3 has 16 residues. Trimming stripped 0 bases from V and 5 bases from J, with 13 bases between.

The CDR3 DNA reads as TGTGCCAGCAGCTTAACTAGCGGGAAAAATGAGCAGTTCTTC. Its protein is CASSLTSGKNEQFF. This chain uses TRBV7-6 with TRBJ2-1; 10 nucleotides agree with TRBD2. This CDR3 region has 14 residues. Germline V gives CDR1 SGHVS, CDR2 FNYEAQ. V lost 2 bases and J lost 7; bases outside the gene matches: 2. The complete variable domain, with remaining parts taken from reference TRBV7-6 and TRBJ2-1, reads GAGVSQSPRYKVTKRGQDVALRCDPISGHVSLYWYRQALGQGPEFLTYFNYEAQQDKSGLPNDRFSAERPEGSISTLTIQRTEQRDSAMYRCASSLTSGKNEQFFGPGTRLTVL.

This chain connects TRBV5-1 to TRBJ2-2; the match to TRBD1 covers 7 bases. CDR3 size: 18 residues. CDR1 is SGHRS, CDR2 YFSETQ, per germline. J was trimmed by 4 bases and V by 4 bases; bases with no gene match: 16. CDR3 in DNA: TGCGCCAGCAGCAAAAGCCCAGGGGGTCGCGACGTCACCGGGGAGCTGTTTTTT. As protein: CASSKSPGGRDVTGELFF.

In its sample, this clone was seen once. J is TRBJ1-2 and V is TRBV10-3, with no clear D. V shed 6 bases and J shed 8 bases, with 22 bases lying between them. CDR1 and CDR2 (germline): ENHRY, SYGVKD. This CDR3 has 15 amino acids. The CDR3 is CAIRLAGLGSGGYTF. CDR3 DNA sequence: TGTGCCATCAGACTAGCAGGATTGGGCTCTGGGGGCTACACCTTC.

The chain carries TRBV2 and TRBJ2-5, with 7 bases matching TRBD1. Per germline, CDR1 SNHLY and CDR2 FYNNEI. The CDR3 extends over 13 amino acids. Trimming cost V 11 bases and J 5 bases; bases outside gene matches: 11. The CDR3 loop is CAGRRTGGETQYF. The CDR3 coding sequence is TGTGCCGGAAGGAGGACAGGCGGGGAGACCCAGTACTTC.

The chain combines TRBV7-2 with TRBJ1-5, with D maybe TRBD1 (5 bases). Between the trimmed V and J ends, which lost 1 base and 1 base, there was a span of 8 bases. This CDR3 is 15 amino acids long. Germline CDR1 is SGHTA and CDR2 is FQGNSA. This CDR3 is CASSLEDRSNQPQHF. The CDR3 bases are TGTGCCAGCAGCTTAGAAGACAGAAGCAATCAGCCCCAGCATTTT.

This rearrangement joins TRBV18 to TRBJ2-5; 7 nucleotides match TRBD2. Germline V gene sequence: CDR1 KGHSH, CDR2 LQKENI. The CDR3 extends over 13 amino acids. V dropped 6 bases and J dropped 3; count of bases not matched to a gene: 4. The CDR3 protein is CASSGAGEETQYF. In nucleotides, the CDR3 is TGTGCCAGCTCGGGTGCGGGAGAAGAGACCCAGTACTTC.

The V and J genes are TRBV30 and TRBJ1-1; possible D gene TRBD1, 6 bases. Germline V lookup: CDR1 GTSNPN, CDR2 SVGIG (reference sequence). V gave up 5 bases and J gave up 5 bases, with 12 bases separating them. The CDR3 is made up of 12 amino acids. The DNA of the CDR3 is TGTGCCTGGGACGACAGGCGTACTGAAGCTTTCTTT. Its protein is CAWDDRRTEAFF.

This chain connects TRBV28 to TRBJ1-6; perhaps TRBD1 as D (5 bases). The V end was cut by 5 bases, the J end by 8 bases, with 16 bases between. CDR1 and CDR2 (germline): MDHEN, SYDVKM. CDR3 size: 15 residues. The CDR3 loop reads CASSDGGLVDSPLHF. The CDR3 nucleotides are TGTGCCAGCAGTGATGGGGGGTTAGTAGATTCACCCCTCCACTTT. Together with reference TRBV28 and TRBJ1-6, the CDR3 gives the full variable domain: DVKVTQSSRYLVKRTGEKVFLECVQDMDHENMFWYRQDPGLGLRLIYFSYDVKMKEKGDIPEGYSVSREKKERFSLILESASTNQTSMYLCASSDGGLVDSPLHFGNGTRLTVT.

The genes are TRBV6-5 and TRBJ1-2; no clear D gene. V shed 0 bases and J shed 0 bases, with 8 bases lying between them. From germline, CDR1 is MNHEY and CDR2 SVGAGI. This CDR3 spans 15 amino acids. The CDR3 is CASSYSGDSNYGYTF. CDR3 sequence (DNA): TGTGCCAGCAGTTACTCCGGTGATTCTAACTATGGCTACACCTTC.

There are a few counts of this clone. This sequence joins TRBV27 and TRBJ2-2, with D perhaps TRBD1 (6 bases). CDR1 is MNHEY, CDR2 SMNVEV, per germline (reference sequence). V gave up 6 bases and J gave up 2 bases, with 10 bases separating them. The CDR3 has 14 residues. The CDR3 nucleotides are TGTGCCAGCAGGGGGACACCCAACACCGGGGAGCTGTTTTTT. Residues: CASRGTPNTGELFF.

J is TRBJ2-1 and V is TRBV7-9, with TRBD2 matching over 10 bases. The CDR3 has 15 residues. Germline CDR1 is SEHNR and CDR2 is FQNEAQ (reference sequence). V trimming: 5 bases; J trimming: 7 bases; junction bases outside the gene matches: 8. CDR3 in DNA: TGTGCCAGCAGCCCAGGACTAGCGGTAATTAATGAGCAGTTCTTC. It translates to CASSPGLAVINEQFF. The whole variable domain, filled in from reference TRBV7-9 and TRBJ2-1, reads DTGVSQNPRHKITKRGQNVTFRCDPISEHNRLYWYRQTLGQGPEFLTYFQNEAQLEKSRLLSDRFSAERPKGSFSTLEIQRTEQGDSAMYLCASSPGLAVINEQFFGPGTRLTVL.

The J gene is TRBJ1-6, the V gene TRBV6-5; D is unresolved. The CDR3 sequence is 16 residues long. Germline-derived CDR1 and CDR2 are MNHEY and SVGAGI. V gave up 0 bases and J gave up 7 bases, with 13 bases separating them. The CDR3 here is CASSYSGDGRNSPLHF. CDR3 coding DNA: TGTGCCAGCAGTTACTCGGGCGACGGCAGGAATTCACCCCTCCACTTT.

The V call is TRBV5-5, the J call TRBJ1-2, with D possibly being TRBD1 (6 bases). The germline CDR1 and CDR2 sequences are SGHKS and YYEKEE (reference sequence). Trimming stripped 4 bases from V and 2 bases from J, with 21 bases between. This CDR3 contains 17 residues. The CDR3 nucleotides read TGTGCCAGCAGCCATAAGTCGGGGGCGGGGGCAAACTATGGCTACACCTTC. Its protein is CASSHKSGAGANYGYTF.

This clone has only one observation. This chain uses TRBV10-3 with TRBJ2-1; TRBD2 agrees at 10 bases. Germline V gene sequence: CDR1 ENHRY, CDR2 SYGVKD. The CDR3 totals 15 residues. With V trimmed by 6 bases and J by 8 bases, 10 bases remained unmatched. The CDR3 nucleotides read TGTGCCATCAGAGCGGGAGGGCCCTCGGCGGATGAGCAGTTCTTC. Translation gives CAIRAGGPSADEQFF.

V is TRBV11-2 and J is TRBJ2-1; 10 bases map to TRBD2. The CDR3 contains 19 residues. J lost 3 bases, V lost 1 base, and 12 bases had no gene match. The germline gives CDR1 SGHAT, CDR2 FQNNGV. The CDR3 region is CASSLGGIGLAVLYNEQFF. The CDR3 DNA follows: TGTGCCAGCAGCTTAGGAGGGATCGGACTAGCGGTCCTCTACAATGAGCAGTTCTTC.

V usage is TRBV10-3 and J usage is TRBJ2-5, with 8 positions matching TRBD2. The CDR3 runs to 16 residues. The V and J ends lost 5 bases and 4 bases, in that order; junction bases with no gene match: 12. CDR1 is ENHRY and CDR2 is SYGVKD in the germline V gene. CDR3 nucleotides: TGTGCCATCAGTACACCAGGGACTAGTAACGGAGAGACCCAGTACTTC. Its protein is CAISTPGTSNGETQYF.